A single sample gave rise to the 23 T cell receptor beta chains below, sequenced in a study of control samples from healthy donors and cancer patients. The assay was immunoSEQ multiplex PCR, and TCRdb's table has in-frame clones only and misses some. Of tens of thousands of clones in the sample, roughly nine tenths are singletons; the top ten hold 1.5% to 2%. The sequencing sample was made of PBMCs. Receptors were obtained from a woman aged 40 to 49 with lung cancer.

The chain employs TRBV10-2 and TRBJ2-5, with TRBD1 matching 7 bases. CDR3 length equals 15 residues. V trimming: 1 base; J trimming: 5 bases; junction bases outside the gene matches: 7. Germline values: CDR1 WSHSY, CDR2 SAAADI. CDR3 DNA: TGCGCCAGCAGTGAGTTCCTTAGGGGGCTGGAGACCCAGTACTTC. Amino acids: CASSEFLRGLETQYF.

J is TRBJ2-3 and V is TRBV5-6; D may match TRBD1 or TRBD2 (7 bases each). Trimming took 3 bases from V and 2 from J, leaving 16 bases between them. This CDR3 spans 16 amino acids. Germline values: CDR1 SGHDT, CDR2 YYEEEE. The CDR3 bases are TGTGCCAGCAGCTCTTTACAGGGGAGGGACACAGATACGCAGTATTTT. This sequence encodes CASSSLQGRDTDTQYF.

The chain carries TRBV6-5 and TRBJ1-4; no clear D gene. Germline CDR1 MNHEY, CDR2 SVGAGI. V was shortened by 0 bases and J by 7 bases, with 12 bases between the two germline ends. This CDR3 contains 15 residues. The CDR3 nucleotides read TGTGCCAGCAGTTACTCGAGGGAGATTGGTGAAAAACTGTTTTTT. It translates to CASSYSREIGEKLFF.

V gene TRBV6-5 combines with J gene TRBJ1-2, with D possibly TRBD1 on 6 matching bases. Trimming left V 6 bases short and J 6 bases short, with 17 bases between. CDR1 and CDR2 (germline): MNHEY, SVGAGI. CDR3 length: 14 residues. The CDR3 DNA reads as TGTGCCAGCAGAAACGCACAGGGCTTGGATGGCTACACCTTC. Its translation: CASRNAQGLDGYTF.

As to this clone: Additional DNA sequences in this sample encode the identical CDR3. The chain has TRBV6-2 or TRBV6-3 and TRBJ2-5, with D perhaps matching TRBD1 or TRBD2 (5 bases each). CDR1 is MNHEY and CDR2 is SVGEGT in the germline V gene. V lost 5 bases and J lost 2, with 12 bases in between. CDR3 length: 14 amino acids. The CDR3 loop reads CASSNPGPQETQYF. In nucleotides, the CDR3 is TGTGCCAGCAGTAATCCGGGACCTCAAGAGACCCAGTACTTC.

The chain joins TRBV2 to TRBJ1-2; TRBD1 matches at 7 bases. CDR1 and CDR2 (germline): SNHLY, FYNNEI. J gave up 0 bases and V 0 bases, and 1 base lay outside the gene matches. The CDR3 is made up of 15 amino acids. The CDR3 loop reads CASSEAGTANYGYTF. The DNA for the CDR3 is TGTGCCAGCAGTGAAGCAGGGACAGCTAACTATGGCTACACCTTC. The full variable domain, in which reference TRBV2 and TRBJ1-2 provide the parts outside the CDR3, is EPEVTQTPSHQVTQMGQEVILRCVPISNHLYFYWYRQILGQKVEFLVSFYNNEISEKSEIFDDQFSVERPDGSNFTLKIRSTKLEDSAMYFCASSEAGTANYGYTFGSGTRLTVV.

The chain links TRBV13 to TRBJ2-2; 9 bases are shared with TRBD2. Germline V gene data show CDR1 as PRHDT and CDR2 as FYEKMQ (reference sequence). This CDR3 has 17 residues. The trim removed 5 bases at V and 5 bases at J, leaving 12 bases unmatched. The CDR3, as DNA: TGTGCCAGCAGCCGAGCGGTTAGCGGGGGAGTAACCGGGGAGCTGTTTTTT. This gives the protein CASSRAVSGGVTGELFF.

The gene calls are TRBV19 and TRBJ2-1; 9 nucleotides agree with TRBD1. With V trimmed by 6 bases and J by 6 bases, 12 bases remained unmatched. Germline CDR1 is LNHDA and CDR2 is SQIVND (reference sequence). The CDR3 consists of 16 residues. CDR3 bases: TGTGCCAGTAGCCCTCCGGGGGGACAGGGTGGCAATGAGCAGTTCTTC. This sequence encodes CASSPPGGQGGNEQFF.

The chain employs TRBV18 and TRBJ2-6; D perhaps matches TRBD2 (5 bases). The length of the CDR3 is 17 residues. Between the trimmed V and J ends, which lost 2 bases and 2 bases, there was a span of 13 bases. Germline CDR1 reads KGHSH; CDR2 reads LQKENI. The CDR3 sequence is CASSPRTRGTGANVLTF. The CDR3 nucleotides read TGTGCCAGCTCACCAAGGACCCGGGGAACTGGGGCCAACGTCCTGACTTTC.

The rearrangement joins TRBV19 to TRBJ2-3, with D maybe TRBD2 (6 bases). Trimming stripped 5 bases from V and 0 bases from J, with 9 bases between. Germline values: CDR1 LNHDA, CDR2 SQIVND (reference sequence). The length of the CDR3 is 14 residues. The CDR3 reads CASSDRGSTDTQYF. The CDR3 coding sequence is TGTGCCAGTAGTGATCGGGGGAGCACAGATACGCAGTATTTT.

The chain uses TRBV6-5 and TRBJ1-5, with 7 bases aligning to TRBD1. From germline, CDR1 is MNHEY and CDR2 SVGAGI. Trimming at V came to 7 bases and at J to 2 bases, leaving 8 bases not matched to a gene. The CDR3 has 15 residues. CDR3 sequence: CASKKTGSGNQPQHF. CDR3 sequence (DNA): TGTGCCAGCAAAAAGACAGGGTCAGGCAATCAGCCCCAGCATTTT.

The V and J genes are TRBV7-9 and TRBJ1-4; perhaps TRBD1 as D (5 bases). CDR3 size: 15 residues. Trimming stripped 0 bases from V and 8 bases from J, with 13 bases between. The germline V gene encodes CDR1 SEHNR and CDR2 FQNEAQ (reference sequence). CDR3 region: CASSLAVGRGEKLFF. The CDR3 coding sequence is TGTGCCAGCAGCTTAGCGGTGGGGCGCGGGGAAAAACTGTTTTTT.

The V gene is TRBV19, the J gene TRBJ1-6; D gene uncertain. Germline loops: CDR1 LNHDA, CDR2 SQIVND (reference sequence). Trimming removed 0 bases from V and 9 bases from J, with 12 bases in between. The CDR3 runs 15 residues. The CDR3 is CASSIDGKGISPLHF. The CDR3 DNA follows: TGTGCCAGTAGTATAGACGGGAAGGGAATTTCACCCCTCCACTTT.

The chain has TRBV9 and TRBJ2-7; D might be TRBD1 (6 bases). Trimming shortened V by 8 bases and J by 4 bases, and 31 bases separated the two germline ends. Germline CDR1 and CDR2: SGDLS and YYNGEE. This CDR3 region has 18 residues. CDR3 bases: TGTGCCAGGAGGACACAGGGTTTTAGTGTTCACTGGCCATACGAGCAGTACTTC. This translates into CARRTQGFSVHWPYEQYF.

The rearrangement joins TRBV19 to TRBJ2-2; a weak D match, TRBD2 (5 bases). Trimming cost V 9 bases and J 1 base, with 12 bases left between them. CDR1 is LNHDA and CDR2 is SQIVND in the germline V gene (reference sequence). The CDR3 is made up of 14 amino acids. CDR3 protein: CASWESENTGELFF. The CDR3, as DNA: TGTGCCAGCTGGGAGAGTGAGAACACCGGGGAGCTGTTTTTT.

This clone has only one observation. This chain uses TRBV5-1 with TRBJ1-2; no clear D gene. The germline CDR1 and CDR2 sequences are SGHRS and YFSETQ. The V gene lost 0 bases and the J gene lost 7 bases, with 16 bases spanning the gap. This CDR3 is 15 amino acids long. The CDR3 region is CASSLETGLESGYTF. CDR3 in DNA: TGCGCCAGCAGCTTGGAAACGGGCCTCGAAAGTGGCTACACCTTC.

The chain employs TRBV29-1 and TRBJ1-1, with D uncertain. Germline CDR1 reads SQVTM; CDR2 reads ANQGSEA. The CDR3 loop spans 10 amino acids. The CDR3 nucleotides are TGCAGTGCCGGGGACACTGAAGCTTTCTTT. Translation: CSAGDTEAFF.

The chain is built from TRBV7-2 and TRBJ1-2; 7 nucleotides match TRBD1. V shed 5 bases and J 0 bases; nucleotides not matched to a gene: 6. CDR3 length: 15 residues. Germline V gene lookup returns CDR1 SGHTA and CDR2 FQGNSA. The CDR3 DNA sequence: TGTGCCAGCAGCCTTGGACAGGAAGCTAACTATGGCTACACCTTC. Amino acid sequence: CASSLGQEANYGYTF.

The chain links TRBV5-6 to TRBJ2-1, with a tentative D call TRBD1 (6 bases). CDR3 length: 12 amino acids. V shed 6 bases and J shed 11 bases, with 15 bases lying between them. The germline V gene has CDR1 SGHDT and CDR2 YYEEEE. The CDR3: CASKTAGGKQFF. CDR3 bases: TGTGCCAGCAAAACTGCTGGGGGCAAGCAGTTCTTC.

The chain joins TRBV12-3 or TRBV12-4 to TRBJ1-2; 7 bases agree with TRBD1. The CDR3 is 13 amino acids. V gave up 6 bases and J gave up 4 bases; unmatched junction bases: 5. This CDR3 reads CASSLDRTYGYTF. DNA for the CDR3: TGTGCCAGCAGCTTGGACAGGACCTATGGCTACACCTTC.

This chain uses TRBV3-1 (or the pseudogene TRBV3-2) with TRBJ2-5; 13 bases align to TRBD2. Germline CDR1 is LGHDT and CDR2 is YNNKEL (reference sequence). V gave up 4 bases and J gave up 3 bases; unmatched junction bases: 5. The CDR3 contains 16 residues. The CDR3 sequence is CASSPRLAGGEETQYF. The CDR3 region has the DNA TGTGCCAGCAGCCCCAGACTAGCGGGGGGAGAAGAGACCCAGTACTTC.

The V and J genes are TRBV18 and TRBJ1-2; D uncertain. Germline lookup yields CDR1 KGHSH and CDR2 LQKENI. The CDR3 is 14 amino acids. V lost 2 bases to trimming and J lost 0 bases, with 7 bases between them. The CDR3 DNA sequence: TGTGCCAGCTCACCAGCAGCTACTAACTATGGCTACACCTTC. Residues: CASSPAATNYGYTF.

This clone turned up a few times. V and J are TRBV9 and TRBJ2-3, with 12 bases aligning to TRBD2. The CDR3 consists of 16 residues. The V segment lost 0 bases and the J segment 7 bases; nucleotides outside the gene matches: 6. The germline CDR1 and CDR2 sequences are SGDLS and YYNGEE. The CDR3 is CASSVEASGGANTQYF. DNA for the CDR3: TGTGCCAGCAGCGTAGAGGCTAGCGGGGGGGCGAATACGCAGTATTTT.